The clone carrying this T cell receptor beta chain was counted a few times. V shed 4 bases, J shed 0 bases, and the junction held 5 bases outside the gene matches. The germline V gene encodes CDR1 SGHDT and CDR2 YYEEEE. CDR3 length: 17 amino acids. The data originate from a study of blood T cells in healthy people across ages. With a J-beta primer mix and a sample-barcoded 5' primer, a second PCR ran about 7 to 12 cycles. TCRdb independently ran MiXCR on the 5' RACE reads; one entry per CDR3 protein. Here the sample spans fewer than 2,000,000 distinct CDR3 sequences, roughly a third being singletons. This receptor was identified in a woman in her twenties or thirties in good health. The specimen was blood. J is TRBJ2-5 and V is TRBV5-6; TRBD2 matches at 14 bases. The CDR3 bases are TGTGCCAGCAGCCCGGGGACTAGCGGGGGTCACCAAGAGACCCAGTACTTC. Translation gives CASSPGTSGGHQETQYF.